The 17 T cell receptor beta chains presented below share a single source sample, sequenced in a study of persistence of HIV-infected CD4 T cells. Nonspecific anti-CD3/anti-CD28 bead stimulation represents the broad CD4+ T cell repertoire. Responding CD4+ T cells were sorted by upregulation of both CD40 ligand and CD69. The libraries were made with immunoSEQ version 4 in survey mode. Only in-frame clones appear in the TCRdb table, and some are missing; sequencing was by immunoSEQ multiplex PCR. The table shows some 41,000 clones, with roughly 87% occurring only once. These receptors' targets are unknown. The input for sequencing was CD4+ T cells sorted from PBMCs after roughly 20-hour stimulation, taken from a patient who received antiretroviral therapy. These receptors were collected from an adult man with HIV who was CMV-seropositive.

This clone was counted once. This chain links TRBV4-1 with TRBJ1-5, with D hard to call. Trimming cost V 3 bases and J 10 bases, with 19 bases left between them. CDR3 size: 15 residues. CDR1 is MGHRA, CDR2 YSYEKL, per germline. CDR3 amino acids: CASSQAVYSYNPQHF. The CDR3 nucleotides read TGCGCCAGCAGCCAGGCCGTTTATTCGTATAATCCCCAGCATTTT.

V is TRBV10-3 and J is TRBJ2-3; D may be TRBD2 (5 bases). Looked up from germline, CDR1 is ENHRY and CDR2 is SYGVKD. This CDR3 has 13 residues. Trimming removed 11 bases from V and 2 bases from J, with 14 bases in between. The CDR3 spells CALKGADTDTQYF. CDR3 nucleotide sequence: TGTGCCCTAAAGGGAGCGGACACAGATACGCAGTATTTT.

This clone was recorded only once. The chain has TRBV18 and TRBJ2-3, with D unresolved. The V and J ends lost 3 bases and 5 bases respectively, with 9 bases between them. Germline V lookup: CDR1 KGHSH, CDR2 LQKENI. The CDR3 totals 13 residues. CDR3 amino acids: CASSPGARDTQYF. CDR3 coding DNA: TGTGCCAGCTCACCCGGCGCGCGAGATACGCAGTATTTT.

The chain uses TRBV12-2 and TRBJ1-3; the table's D call of TRBD1 was not tested on the DNA. TRBV12-2 is marked as a pseudogene. The CDR3 runs to 16 residues. CDR3: CASLRTGACSGNTIYF. CDR3 DNA: TGTGCAAGTCTCCGGACAGGGGCCTGCTCTGGAAACACCATATATTTT.

The J gene is TRBJ1-1, the V gene TRBV9; D gene unclear. The germline gives CDR1 SGDLS, CDR2 YYNGEE. With 1 base removed from V and 4 bases from J, the gap between germline ends came to 14 bases. CDR3 size: 15 residues. DNA for the CDR3: TGTGCCAGCAGCGTAAGGAGTGAGGTAGGCACTGAAGCTTTCTTT. Amino acid sequence: CASSVRSEVGTEAFF. The full variable domain, rest sourced from reference TRBV9 and TRBJ1-1, is DSGVTQTPKHLITATGQRVTLRCSPRSGDLSVYWYQQSLDQGLQFLIQYYNGEERAKGNILERFSAQQFPDLHSELNLSSLELGDSALYFCASSVRSEVGTEAFFGQGTRLTVV.

V usage is TRBV7-2 and J usage is TRBJ1-4; possibly TRBD1 for D (5 bases). The germline V and J ends were trimmed by 5 bases and 5 bases, with 12 bases remaining between them. The CDR3 has 14 residues. CDR1 is SGHTA, CDR2 FQGNSA, per germline. CDR3 sequence: CASSDRGSNEKLFF. The CDR3 region has the DNA TGTGCCAGCAGCGATAGGGGTTCCAATGAAAAACTGTTTTTT.

The chain joins TRBV15 to TRBJ1-1, with D possibly TRBD1 on 6 matching bases. The CDR3 consists of 14 residues. Germline values: CDR1 LNHNV, CDR2 YYDKDF (reference sequence). The V gene lost 2 bases and the J gene lost 1 base, with 8 bases spanning the gap. The CDR3 here is CATSRSTGNTEAFF. The CDR3 DNA sequence: TGTGCCACCAGCAGATCGACAGGGAACACTGAAGCTTTCTTT.

This rearrangement joins TRBV20-1 to TRBJ1-1, with no clear D. Per the germline V gene, CDR1 is DFQATT and CDR2 is SNEGSKA (reference sequence). The length of the CDR3 is 11 residues. V shed 2 bases and J shed 0 bases, with 1 base lying between them. The CDR3 bases are TGCAGTGCTAGATTGAACACTGAAGCTTTCTTT. Encoded protein: CSARLNTEAFF.

The V call is TRBV4-2, the J call TRBJ1-4; D may be TRBD1 (5 bases). Germline V CDR1 and CDR2: LGHNA, YNFKEQ. There are 16 residues in the CDR3. Trimming took 1 base from V and 3 from J, leaving 12 bases between them. CDR3 in DNA: TGTGCCAGCAGCCAAGGAGGGAGGGGAGCTAATGAAAAACTGTTTTTT. It yields the protein CASSQGGRGANEKLFF.

The chain couples TRBV5-8 to TRBJ2-1; D possibly corresponds to TRBD1 (6 bases). CDR1 is SGHTS and CDR2 is YDEGEE in the germline V gene. This CDR3 contains 12 residues. V shed 1 base and J shed 12 bases, with 11 bases lying between them. Here the CDR3 DNA reads TGTGCCAGCAGCTTGCTACAGGGTGGGCAGTTCTTC. This gives the protein CASSLLQGGQFF.

This clone was picked up one time. This chain uses TRBV6-6 with TRBJ2-4, with TRBD1 identical over 8 bases. Trimming took 0 bases from V and 8 from J; bases not matched to a gene: 6. The CDR3 totals 15 residues. The germline V gene encodes CDR1 MNHNY and CDR2 SVGAGI (reference sequence). DNA of the CDR3: TGTGCCAGCAGTTACTCTGACAGGGGTCTTTACATTCAGTACTTC. Protein product: CASSYSDRGLYIQYF.

V is TRBV5-4 and J is TRBJ1-2; D not certain. Germline V lookup: CDR1 SGHNT, CDR2 YYREEE (reference sequence). V was pared by 1 base and J by 3 bases, with 7 bases between. The CDR3 has 13 amino acids. In DNA, the CDR3 is TGTGCCAGCAGCTTGTCGACGGACTATGGCTACACCTTC. This codes for CASSLSTDYGYTF. Together with reference TRBV5-4 and TRBJ1-2, the CDR3 gives the full variable domain: ETGVTQSPTHLIKTRGQQVTLRCSSQSGHNTVSWYQQALGQGPQFIFQYYREEENGRGNFPPRFSGLQFPNYSSELNVNALELDDSALYLCASSLSTDYGYTFGSGTRLTVV.

The V and J genes are TRBV25-1 and TRBJ2-7; 12 bases fit TRBD1. V dropped 6 bases and J dropped 6; count of bases not matched to a gene: 6. The CDR3 is 14 residues long. From germline, CDR1 is MGHDK and CDR2 SYGVNS. CDR3 DNA: TGTGCCAGCAGGCTGGGACAGGGGGCCGGCGAGCAGTACTTC. Amino acid sequence: CASRLGQGAGEQYF.

V usage is TRBV30 and J usage is TRBJ2-4; the match to TRBD1 covers 7 bases. After removal of 2 bases from V and 8 bases from J, the junction contained 6 bases not matched to a gene. This CDR3 is built from 13 residues. The germline V gene encodes CDR1 GTSNPN and CDR2 SVGIG (reference sequence). The CDR3 spells CAWSSTGMHIQYF. The CDR3 nucleotides read TGTGCCTGGAGTTCGACAGGGATGCACATTCAGTACTTC.

The rearrangement joins TRBV15 to TRBJ2-1; D call uncertain. The CDR3 totals 17 residues. Germline CDR1 and CDR2: LNHNV and YYDKDF (reference sequence). V was clipped by 1 base and J by 8 bases, with 21 bases between them. The CDR3 protein is CATSRGKDAHYGDEQFF. CDR3 nucleotide sequence: TGTGCCACCAGCAGAGGCAAGGACGCTCACTATGGCGATGAGCAGTTCTTC.

The chain has TRBV19 and TRBJ1-2; D is possibly TRBD1 (6 bases). The CDR3 is 16 residues long. V lost 4 bases and J lost 1, with 16 bases in between. Germline CDR1 and CDR2: LNHDA and SQIVND (reference sequence). CDR3 sequence (DNA): TGTGCCAGTAGTAGATACAGGGAGCAAAGTAACTATGGCTACACCTTC. Translation: CASSRYREQSNYGYTF. Full variable domain (outside the CDR3, taken from reference TRBV19 and TRBJ1-2): DGGITQSPKYLFRKEGQNVTLSCEQNLNHDAMYWYRQDPGQGLRLIYYSQIVNDFQKGDIAEGYSVSREKKESFPLTVTSAQKNPTAFYLCASSRYREQSNYGYTFGSGTRLTVV.

This chain uses TRBV5-1 with TRBJ2-3; 14 bases are a match to TRBD2. The CDR3 loop spans 16 amino acids. With 4 bases clipped from V and 4 bases from J, the junction kept 5 bases outside the gene matches. The germline gives CDR1 SGHRS, CDR2 YFSETQ. The DNA of the CDR3 is TGCGCCAGCAGCGCCGGGACTAGCGGGAGCGCAGATACGCAGTATTTT. It is translated as CASSAGTSGSADTQYF.